This TCR beta chain was observed in a study of cytomegalovirus exposure and HLA in healthy donors. About this clone itself: Its antigen is not known.

There are 15 residues in the CDR3. Per the germline V gene, CDR1 is SGDLS and CDR2 is YYNGEE. V shed 4 bases and J 4 bases; nucleotides not matched to a gene: 10. The protocol was immunoSEQ multiplex PCR, while the TCRdb copy is restricted to in-frame clones and leaves out a portion. Found here are 90,000 to 100,000 clones, roughly nine tenths of them singletons; the top ten hold under 4.5%. The study's findings and limits: The TCR clusters that emerged in the first cohort tended, a later analysis found, to co-occur in the 120 or so validation repertoires. There were under 200 TCR beta chains listed as cytomegalovirus-associated. The classifier reportedly diagnosed cytomegalovirus status with high sensitivity and specificity.

The chain links TRBV9 to TRBJ2-7, with 8 bases lining up with TRBD2. The TCR originated in a woman under 40 in good health and CMV-seronegative. The sample taken for sequencing was PBMCs. CDR3 sequence (DNA): TGTGCCAGCAGCCCACAGCCGGGACTAGTGTACGAGCAGTACTTC. Translated: CASSPQPGLVYEQYF.